The 9 T cell receptor beta chains below all came from one sample that was sequenced in a study of cytomegalovirus exposure and HLA in healthy donors. Primers: 60 Vbeta forward and 13 Jbeta reverse. Assay used: immunoSEQ multiplex PCR; TCRdb lists only in-frame clones, some missing. The repertoire holds approximately 110,000 clones, with roughly 80% as singletons. The sequenced sample consisted of PBMCs. Receptors originate from a man aged 45-60 years in good health and CMV-seronegative.

The genes are TRBV5-1 and TRBJ1-2; 7 positions match TRBD1. The trim removed 5 bases at V and 1 base at J, leaving 8 bases unmatched. The CDR3 contains 15 residues. Germline lookup yields CDR1 SGHRS and CDR2 YFSETQ. The CDR3 loop is CASRPPGTDNYGYTF. CDR3 coding DNA: TGCGCCAGCAGGCCTCCCGGGACAGATAACTATGGCTACACCTTC. Looking up the rest from reference TRBV5-1 and TRBJ1-2 gives the full variable domain: KAGVTQTPRYLIKTRGQQVTLSCSPISGHRSVSWYQQTPGQGLQFLFEYFSETQRNKGNFPGRFSGRQFSNSRSEMNVSTLELGDSALYLCASRPPGTDNYGYTFGSGTRLTVV.

V is TRBV28 and J is TRBJ2-6, with D possibly being TRBD1 (6 bases). The CDR3 covers 17 residues. The V end lost 6 bases, the J end lost 0 bases, and 15 bases lay between the germline ends. CDR1 is MDHEN and CDR2 is SYDVKM in the germline V gene. In nucleotides, the CDR3 is TGTGCCAGCAGCGCTGGGACATTAAGCTCTGGGGCCAACGTCCTGACTTTC. Translating it yields CASSAGTLSSGANVLTF.

The chain links TRBV7-9 to TRBJ2-7; D may be TRBD1 (6 bases). CDR1 is SEHNR, CDR2 FQNEAQ, per germline (reference sequence). CDR3 length: 15 residues. The V gene lost 5 bases and the J gene lost 5 bases, with 19 bases spanning the gap. CDR3 nucleotides: TGTGCCAGCAGCCAAGTGGGTTCAGGGGCCAACGAGCAGTACTTC. It codes for CASSQVGSGANEQYF. Supplemented by reference TRBV7-9 and TRBJ2-7, the full variable domain reads DTGVSQNPRHKITKRGQNVTFRCDPISEHNRLYWYRQTLGQGPEFLTYFQNEAQLEKSRLLSDRFSAERPKGSFSTLEIQRTEQGDSAMYLCASSQVGSGANEQYFGPGTRLTVT.

The chain has TRBV29-1 and TRBJ1-1, with 7 bases aligning to TRBD1. The CDR3 covers 13 residues. Germline CDR1 reads SQVTM; CDR2 reads ANQGSEA. Trimming at V came to 7 bases and at J to 1 base, leaving 6 bases not matched to a gene. CDR3 sequence reads: CSGGDRGNTEAFF. The DNA for the CDR3 is TGCAGCGGAGGGGACAGAGGGAACACTGAAGCTTTCTTT.

The CDR3 region has the DNA TGTGCCAGCTCCAATCTGTGGCCCTACAATGAGCAGTTCTTC. This translates into CASSNLWPYNEQFF. This chain uses TRBV28 with TRBJ2-1, with D uncertain. The CDR3 spans 14 residues. CDR1 and CDR2 (germline): MDHEN, SYDVKM. V dropped 8 bases and J dropped 2 bases, with 13 bases sitting between them.

There are a few counts of this clone. J is TRBJ2-7 and V is TRBV5-4, with 10 bases identical to TRBD1. CDR1 is SGHNT and CDR2 is YYREEE in the germline V gene (reference sequence). This CDR3 has 15 residues. Trimming cost V 5 bases and J 1 base; bases outside gene matches: 6. The CDR3 loop is CASSQGQGISYEQYF. The CDR3 nucleotides are TGTGCCAGCAGTCAGGGACAGGGGATTTCCTACGAGCAGTACTTC. Supplemented by reference TRBV5-4 and TRBJ2-7, the full variable domain reads ETGVTQSPTHLIKTRGQQVTLRCSSQSGHNTVSWYQQALGQGPQFIFQYYREEENGRGNFPPRFSGLQFPNYSSELNVNALELDDSALYLCASSQGQGISYEQYFGPGTRLTVT.

The chain uses TRBV6-4 and TRBJ2-3, with a possible D match to TRBD2 (6 bases). Looked up from germline, CDR1 is MRHNA and CDR2 is SNTAGT. This CDR3 is 15 amino acids long. V lost 2 bases to trimming and J lost 3 bases, with 12 bases between them. The CDR3 DNA is TGTGCCAGCAGTGACACCGGGGGTCGTACAGATACGCAGTATTTT. Translation gives CASSDTGGRTDTQYF.

The chain links TRBV2 to TRBJ2-1; 15 bases are shared with TRBD2. V lost 6 bases, J lost 6 bases, and 6 bases stayed unmatched. The CDR3 loop spans 16 amino acids. Germline V lookup: CDR1 SNHLY, CDR2 FYNNEI. CDR3 amino acids: CASSGQGLAGGNEQFF. Here the CDR3 DNA reads TGTGCCAGCAGCGGACAGGGACTAGCGGGAGGCAATGAGCAGTTCTTC.

The chain uses TRBV9 and TRBJ1-2; 7 bases fit TRBD1. The V and J ends lost 3 bases and 5 bases, in that order; junction bases with no gene match: 4. CDR1 is SGDLS and CDR2 is YYNGEE in the germline V gene. The CDR3 consists of 13 residues. The CDR3 here is CASSAQGVYGYTF. CDR3 nucleotides: TGTGCCAGCAGCGCGCAGGGGGTATATGGCTACACCTTC.